The rows below give T cell receptor beta chains drawn from one sample of a study of T cell responses to AZD1222 COVID-19 vaccine. Clones were read by immunoSEQ multiplex PCR, and TCRdb kept only the in-frame ones, dropping some. The sample lists roughly 270,000 clones, around 93% occurring once. The sequenced sample was peripheral blood, obtained 28 days after the second AZD1222 dose. Receptor source: an adult who received the AZD1222 COVID-19 vaccine. The CDR3 runs from the conserved cysteine through the conserved F or W. A D gene is named only where the DNA matches it firmly. Rows may omit the clone size; those that give it use once, few, many or a size class.

- | TRBJ1-2 | TRBV2 | - | TGTGCCGACAAGTCCCCGACTCCTGATGGCTACACCTTC | CADKSPTPDGYTF
- | TRBJ1-1 | TRBV7-2 | - | TGTGCCAGCAGTGGGGATAGGAACACTGAAGCTTTCTTT | CASSGDRNTEAFF
- | TRBJ1-5 | TRBV5-5 | - | TGTGCCAGCAGCCCTGCGGCGGGACTAGACCATCAGCCCCAGCATTTT | CASSPAAGLDHQPQHF
- | TRBJ2-6 | TRBV18 | - | TGTGCCAGCTCACCCAAGACCCTTTCCGGGGCCAACGTCCTGACTTTC | CASSPKTLSGANVLTF
- | TRBJ2-3 | TRBV19 | - | TGTGCCTCGTCTCGTCGGGGGGCATACACAGATACGCAGTATTTT | CASSRRGAYTDTQYF
- | TRBJ2-3 | TRBV10-2 | - | TGCGCCAGCAGTGAGTCGCAGGACGGCACAGATACGCAGTATTTT | CASSESQDGTDTQYF
- | TRBJ2-7 | TRBV2 | - | TGTGCCAGCAATGGCCTAGACTACGAGCAGTACTTC | CASNGLDYEQYF
- | TRBJ1-1 | TRBV19 | - | TGTGCCAGTGCCCTTTGGGGCCTAAACGAGCCTGAAGCTTTCTTT | CASALWGLNEPEAFF
- | TRBJ2-6 | TRBV4-3 | TRBD1 | TGCGCCAGCAGCCCCGACAGGGCGTTTGGGGCCAACGTCCTGACTTTC | CASSPDRAFGANVLTF
once | TRBJ1-6 | TRBV7-9 | - | TGTGCCAGCAGCACCGGACAGCCGAGCTCCTATAATTCACCCCTCCACTTT | CASSTGQPSSYNSPLHF
- | TRBJ1-5 | TRBV3-1/TRBV3-2 | - | TGTGCCAGCAGCCCTGGCGGAGCGAGCAATCAGCCCCAGCATTTT | CASSPGGASNQPQHF
once | TRBJ1-4 | TRBV5-1 | - | TGCGCCAGCAGCTTGGCCTTGGGAGAGGAAAAACTGTTTTTT | CASSLALGEEKLFF
- | TRBJ2-3 | TRBV6-5 | TRBD2 | TGTGCCAGCAGCCGTAGCGGGGACCCCACAGATACGCAGTATTTT | CASSRSGDPTDTQYF
- | TRBJ1-5 | TRBV28 | - | TGTGCCAGCAGTTTTCTCAGCAATCAGCCCCAGCATTTT | CASSFLSNQPQHF
- | TRBJ1-2 | TRBV12-3/TRBV12-4 | - | TGTGCCAGCAGTTACAGGGTCGGCTACACCTTC | CASSYRVGYTF
- | TRBJ2-5 | TRBV10-3 | - | TGTGCCATCAGTGAGTCGGCGGGGAAAGAGACCCAGTACTTC | CAISESAGKETQYF
- | TRBJ1-1 | TRBV4-2 | TRBD1 | TGTGCCAGCAGCCTCCAGGGGGCGGGGAACACTGAAGCTTTCTTT | CASSLQGAGNTEAFF
- | TRBJ2-5 | TRBV4-2 | TRBD2 | TGTGCCAGCAGCCAGTTGTGGACTAGCGTCCAAGAGACCCAGTACTTC | CASSQLWTSVQETQYF
- | TRBJ2-1 | TRBV19 | TRBD2 | TGTGCCAGTAGTAGCCCGAGCCCGGGACTAGCGGGCAATGAGCAGTTCTTC | CASSSPSPGLAGNEQFF
- | TRBJ2-1 | TRBV14 | TRBD2 | TGTGCCAGCAGCCACGGGAGGTTCACCTACAATGAGCAGTTCTTC | CASSHGRFTYNEQFF
few | TRBJ2-1 | TRBV4-2 | TRBD2 | TGTGCCAGCAGCCATAATCAAGGGACTAGCTTTGAGCAGTTCTTC | CASSHNQGTSFEQFF
- | TRBJ2-1 | TRBV7-3 | - | TGTGCCAGCAGCATGGACATCTACAATGAGCAGTTCTTC | CASSMDIYNEQFF
- | TRBJ2-1 | TRBV7-3 | TRBD1 | TGTGCCAGCAGCCCGCAGGGGGTAGGCGAGCAGTTCTTC | CASSPQGVGEQFF
- | TRBJ2-7 | TRBV15 | - | TGTGCCACCAGCAGAGATCGGAGGAAATACGAGCAGTACTTC | CATSRDRRKYEQYF
- | TRBJ1-1 | TRBV5-6 | - | TGTGCCAGCAGCCGAGGGACAAGGTTGAACACTGAAGCTTTCTTT | CASSRGTRLNTEAFF
- | TRBJ1-2 | TRBV5-6 | - | TGTGCCAGCAGCTTGAGGGGACTGAAGGGCTACACCTTC | CASSLRGLKGYTF
once | TRBJ1-1 | TRBV5-1 | TRBD1 | TGCGCCAGCAGCCTGGGACAGGGAGAGCAGGCTTTCTTT | CASSLGQGEQAFF
- | TRBJ2-1 | TRBV7-9 | - | TGTGCCAGCAGCTGGGGGAACCCCTCCTACAATGAGCAGTTCTTC | CASSWGNPSYNEQFF